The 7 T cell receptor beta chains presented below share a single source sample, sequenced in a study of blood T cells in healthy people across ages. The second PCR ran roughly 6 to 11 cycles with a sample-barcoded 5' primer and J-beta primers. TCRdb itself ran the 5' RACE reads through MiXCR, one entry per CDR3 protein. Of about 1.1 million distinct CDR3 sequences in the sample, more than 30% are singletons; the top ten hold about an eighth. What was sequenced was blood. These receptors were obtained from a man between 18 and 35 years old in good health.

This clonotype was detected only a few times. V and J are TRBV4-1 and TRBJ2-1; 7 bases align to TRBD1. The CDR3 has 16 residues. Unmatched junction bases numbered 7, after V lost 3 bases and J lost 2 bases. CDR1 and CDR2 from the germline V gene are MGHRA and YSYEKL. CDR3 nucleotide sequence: TGCGCCAGCAGCCAGGGACAGCTTGACCCCTACAATGAGCAGTTCTTC. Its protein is CASSQGQLDPYNEQFF.

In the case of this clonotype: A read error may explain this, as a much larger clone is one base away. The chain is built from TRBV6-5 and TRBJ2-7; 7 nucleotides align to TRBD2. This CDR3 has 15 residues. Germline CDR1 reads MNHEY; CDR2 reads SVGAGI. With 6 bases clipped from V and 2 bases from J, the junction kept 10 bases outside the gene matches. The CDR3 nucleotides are TGTGCCAGCAGGGAGGGACGAGCGGGAACCTACGAGCAGTACTTC. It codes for CASREGRAGTYEQYF.

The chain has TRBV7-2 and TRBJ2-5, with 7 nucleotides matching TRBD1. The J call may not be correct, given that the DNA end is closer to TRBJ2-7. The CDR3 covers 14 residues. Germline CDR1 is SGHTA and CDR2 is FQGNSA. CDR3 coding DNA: TGTGCCAGCAGCCCCGAGGTGGGACAGAACGAGCAGTACTTC. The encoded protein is CASSPEVGQNEQYF.

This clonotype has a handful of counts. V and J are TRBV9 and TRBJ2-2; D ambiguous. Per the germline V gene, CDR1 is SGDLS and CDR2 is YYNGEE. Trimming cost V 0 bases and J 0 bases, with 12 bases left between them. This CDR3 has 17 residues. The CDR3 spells CASSVAGGTSNTGELFF. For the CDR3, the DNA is TGTGCCAGCAGCGTAGCTGGCGGAACTTCGAACACCGGGGAGCTGTTTTTT. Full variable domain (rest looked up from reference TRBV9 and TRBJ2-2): DSGVTQTPKHLITATGQRVTLRCSPRSGDLSVYWYQQSLDQGLQFLIQYYNGEERAKGNILERFSAQQFPDLHSELNLSSLELGDSALYFCASSVAGGTSNTGELFFGEGSRLTVL.

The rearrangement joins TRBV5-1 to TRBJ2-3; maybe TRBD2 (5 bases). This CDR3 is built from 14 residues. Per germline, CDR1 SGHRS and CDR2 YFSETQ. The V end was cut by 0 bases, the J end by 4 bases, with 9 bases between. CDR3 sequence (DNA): TGCGCCAGCAGCTTGGAACTAGATCCAGATACGCAGTATTTT. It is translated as CASSLELDPDTQYF.

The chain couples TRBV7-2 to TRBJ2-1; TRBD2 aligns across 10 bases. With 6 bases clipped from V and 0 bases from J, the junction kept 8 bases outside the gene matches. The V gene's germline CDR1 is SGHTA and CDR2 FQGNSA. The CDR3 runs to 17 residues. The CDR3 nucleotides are TGTGCCAGCAGACTCATTTTAGCGGGAGGCTCCTACAATGAGCAGTTCTTC. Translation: CASRLILAGGSYNEQFF. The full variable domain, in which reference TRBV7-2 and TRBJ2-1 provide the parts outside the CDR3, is GAGVSQSPSNKVTEKGKDVELRCDPISGHTALYWYRQSLGQGLEFLIYFQGNSAPDKSGLPSDRFSAERTGGSVSTLTIQRTQQEDSAVYLCASRLILAGGSYNEQFFGPGTRLTVL.

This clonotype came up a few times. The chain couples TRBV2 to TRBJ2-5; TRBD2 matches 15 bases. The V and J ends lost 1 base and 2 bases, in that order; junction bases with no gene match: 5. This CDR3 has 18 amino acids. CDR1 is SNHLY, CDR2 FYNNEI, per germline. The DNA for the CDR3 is TGTGCCAGCAGTGAAGATGGGACTAGCGGGGGGTTACAAGAGACCCAGTACTTC. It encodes CASSEDGTSGGLQETQYF.